The clone carrying this TCR beta chain has more than one count but fewer than ten. The V segment lost 5 bases and the J segment 3 bases; nucleotides outside the gene matches: 10. The CDR3 has 18 residues. Germline loops: CDR1 MNHNS, CDR2 SASEGT. The data are from a study of T-cell reconstitution after alpha-beta-depleted transplantation in children. Preparation of the TCRbeta library used unique molecular identifiers. MiXCR was run by TCRdb on the PCR reads, yielding one entry per CDR3 protein. Of 300,000 or so distinct CDR3 sequences detected, about a tenth appear once; the ten largest clones hold about 9.4%.

Material: PBMCs from the stem cell graft donor, obtained from the stem cell graft. The source is a human donor who donated a stem cell graft to a child with SCID. This sequence joins TRBV6-1 and TRBJ2-6; 10 bases are shared with TRBD1. CDR3 amino acids: CASSPSLTGGFGANVLTF. Written as DNA, the CDR3 is TGTGCCAGCAGTCCTAGTCTGACAGGGGGCTTTGGGGCCAACGTCCTGACTTTC.